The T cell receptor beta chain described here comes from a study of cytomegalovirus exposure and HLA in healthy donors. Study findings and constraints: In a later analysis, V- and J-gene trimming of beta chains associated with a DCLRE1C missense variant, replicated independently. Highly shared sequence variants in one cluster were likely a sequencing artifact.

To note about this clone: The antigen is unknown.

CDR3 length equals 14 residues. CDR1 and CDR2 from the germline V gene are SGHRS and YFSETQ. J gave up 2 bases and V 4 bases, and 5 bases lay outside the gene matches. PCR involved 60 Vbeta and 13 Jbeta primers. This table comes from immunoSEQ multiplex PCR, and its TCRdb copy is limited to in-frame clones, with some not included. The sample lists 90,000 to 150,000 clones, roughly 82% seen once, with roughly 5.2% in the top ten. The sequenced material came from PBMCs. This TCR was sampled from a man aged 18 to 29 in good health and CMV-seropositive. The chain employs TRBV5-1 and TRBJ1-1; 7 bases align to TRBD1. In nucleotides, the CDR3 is TGCGCCAGCAGCCGCGGGACAGCCAACACTGAAGCTTTCTTT. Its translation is CASSRGTANTEAFF.